The TCR beta chain described here comes from a study of control samples from healthy donors and cancer patients (dated by TCRdb to the early 2020s). The method was the immunoSEQ multiplex PCR assay. The source is immuneACCESS, and TCRdb retained only in-frame sequences with V and J called. Part of the clones is not carried over; for the studies checked, unresolved V genes explain less than half of this, and the remainder is unexplained. In all, the sample holds 90,000 to 100,000 clones, and over 60% of those were seen once. The leading ten clones occupy roughly a tenth of the sample. Details on this clone: Its antigen specificity is not known. Per-base qualities were not stored, and no clone one base away is much larger.

According to the germline V gene, CDR1 reads SGHTA and CDR2 reads FQGNSA. The CDR3 runs 14 residues from the cysteine to the phenylalanine. Only CDR3 DNA remains: 42 bases, in frame from the first base. V lost 8 bases and J lost 5 bases; the stretch between them is 18 bases long. The sequencing input was blood. This sequence uses TRBV7-2 and TRBJ2-5; D gene: possibly TRBD1, on 5 matching bases. The origin of this receptor is a young woman in good health. The CDR3 protein: CASGYRWGNETQYF. The sequence in DNA is TGTGCCAGCGGCTACAGGTGGGGAAATGAGACCCAGTACTTC.